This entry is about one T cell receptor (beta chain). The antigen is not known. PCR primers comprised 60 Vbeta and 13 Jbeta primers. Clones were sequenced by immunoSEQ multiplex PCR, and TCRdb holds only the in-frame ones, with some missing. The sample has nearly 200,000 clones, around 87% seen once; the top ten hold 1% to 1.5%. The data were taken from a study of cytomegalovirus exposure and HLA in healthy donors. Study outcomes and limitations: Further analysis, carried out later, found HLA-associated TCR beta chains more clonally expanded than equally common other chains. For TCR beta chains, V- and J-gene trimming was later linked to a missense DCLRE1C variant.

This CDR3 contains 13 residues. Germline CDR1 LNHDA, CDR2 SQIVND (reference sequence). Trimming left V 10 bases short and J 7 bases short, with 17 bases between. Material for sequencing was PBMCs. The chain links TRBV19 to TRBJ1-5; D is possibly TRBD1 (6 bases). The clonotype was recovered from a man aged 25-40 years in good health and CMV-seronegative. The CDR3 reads CANPKGVNQPQHF. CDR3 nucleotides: TGTGCCAATCCTAAGGGGGTAAACCAGCCCCAGCATTTT.